A single sample is the source of the 31 T cell receptor beta chains below, sequenced in a study of post-analysis software for immune sequencing data. No antigens are known for them. Overall study findings and caveats: TRBV segments more frequent in patients than in controls numbered several and included TRBV5-6, TRBV5-1 and TRBV20-1.

Carried by the TCR beta cDNA libraries were unique molecular identifiers. TCRdb called the PCR reads again in MiXCR, with one record for every CDR3 protein. Of about 560,000 distinct CDR3 sequences in the sample, around 44% are singletons; the top ten hold 1.7%. Sequenced input: blood. These receptors all come from a girl aged 5 to 17 with multiple sclerosis.

This clonotype has just a few counts. The chain combines TRBV5-1 with TRBJ2-5; 8 bases fit TRBD2. This CDR3 is 14 amino acids long. Looked up from germline, CDR1 is SGHRS and CDR2 is YFSETQ. With 4 bases clipped from V and 4 bases from J, the junction kept 6 bases outside the gene matches. In nucleotides, the CDR3 is TGCGCCAGCAGCGCGGGGACTAGGGGAGAGACCCAGTACTTC. Translating it yields CASSAGTRGETQYF. The full variable domain, rest sourced from reference TRBV5-1 and TRBJ2-5, is KAGVTQTPRYLIKTRGQQVTLSCSPISGHRSVSWYQQTPGQGLQFLFEYFSETQRNKGNFPGRFSGRQFSNSRSEMNVSTLELGDSALYLCASSAGTRGETQYFGPGTRLLVL.

This clonotype showed up just a few times. J is TRBJ2-1 and V is TRBV29-1; D might be TRBD2 (6 bases). Germline CDR1 SQVTM, CDR2 ANQGSEA. CDR3 length equals 13 residues. V lost 6 bases and J 9 bases, leaving 18 bases between the germline ends. The CDR3 protein is CSVSPGLGGEQFF. CDR3 DNA sequence: TGCAGCGTCTCCCCAGGGTTGGGGGGTGAGCAGTTCTTC.

This clonotype was recorded a few times. This rearrangement joins TRBV5-1 to TRBJ2-7, with 7 bases identical to TRBD1. CDR1 and CDR2 from the germline V gene are SGHRS and YFSETQ. The CDR3 runs 15 residues. V was clipped by 0 bases and J by 5 bases; unmatched bases: 8. The DNA for the CDR3 is TGCGCCAGCAGCTTGGGCCTCCGGGACAGAAACGAGCAGTACTTC. Translated: CASSLGLRDRNEQYF.

This CDR3 reads CASSQEVTYEQYF. In nucleotides, the CDR3 is TGCGCCAGCAGCCAAGAAGTGACCTACGAGCAGTACTTC. V and J are TRBV4-1 and TRBJ2-7; no firm D call. Per germline, CDR1 MGHRA and CDR2 YSYEKL. V lost 0 bases to trimming and J lost 2 bases, with 5 bases between them. CDR3 size: 13 residues.

Only a few counts were recorded for this clonotype. The chain carries TRBV7-8 and TRBJ2-7; D is uncertain. This CDR3 contains 13 residues. Germline CDR1 and CDR2: SGHVS and FQNEAQ. V lost 1 base and J 6 bases, leaving 10 bases between the germline ends. CDR3 nucleotide sequence: TGTGCCAGCAGCTTAGTCTCGCGTACCGAGCAGTACTTC. As protein: CASSLVSRTEQYF.

The V and J genes are TRBV10-3 and TRBJ2-1, with 8 positions matching TRBD1. CDR3 length: 17 amino acids. With 2 bases clipped from V and 3 bases from J, the junction kept 9 bases outside the gene matches. Looked up from germline, CDR1 is ENHRY and CDR2 is SYGVKD. The CDR3 region is CAISEPFTGGGYNEQFF. In DNA form, the CDR3 reads TGTGCCATCAGTGAGCCTTTTACAGGGGGAGGCTACAATGAGCAGTTCTTC.

The chain is built from TRBV6-1 and TRBJ1-5, with 12 bases lining up with TRBD1. Germline trimming cut 5 bases from V and 1 base from J; bases unmatched to any gene: 9. CDR1 and CDR2 from the germline V gene are MNHNS and SASEGT. The CDR3 totals 18 residues. The CDR3 reads CASSKGQGASGSNQPQHF. CDR3 in DNA: TGTGCCAGCAGTAAGGGACAGGGGGCTTCTGGAAGCAATCAGCCCCAGCATTTT.

The chain joins TRBV6-1 to TRBJ1-1; D is ambiguous. The CDR3 sequence is 13 residues long. Germline loops: CDR1 MNHNS, CDR2 SASEGT. V lost 1 base to trimming and J lost 10 bases, with 13 bases between them. CDR3 sequence: CASSEDWAERAFF. CDR3 in DNA: TGTGCCAGCAGTGAAGATTGGGCGGAACGAGCTTTCTTT.

This sequence joins TRBV6-5 and TRBJ2-7, with 10 bases that match TRBD2. The CDR3 is 14 residues long. Germline-derived CDR1 and CDR2 are MNHEY and SVGAGI. The junction had 3 bases not matched to a gene; V was cut back by 2 bases and J by 5 bases. This CDR3 is CASSYVAGGNEQYF. The CDR3 DNA follows: TGTGCCAGCAGTTACGTAGCGGGAGGTAACGAGCAGTACTTC.

There are a few counts of this clonotype. V gene TRBV5-1 combines with J gene TRBJ2-5; no reliable D call. The end of the DNA is better explained by TRBJ2-7, so the J call may be wrong. The V gene's germline CDR1 is SGHRS and CDR2 YFSETQ. This CDR3 is 13 amino acids long. This chain's CDR3 is CASSLAGSSEQYF. For the CDR3, the DNA is TGCGCCAGCAGCTTGGCCGGTAGCAGCGAGCAGTACTTC.

This clonotype occurred a few times. V gene TRBV12-3 or TRBV12-4 combines with J gene TRBJ2-1; the match to TRBD2 covers 8 bases. Losses at the gene ends were 2 bases for V and 5 bases for J; bases not matched to a gene: 2. This CDR3 has 14 amino acids. DNA for the CDR3: TGTGCCAGCAGTTTACTAGCGGGCCACAATGAGCAGTTCTTC. Protein sequence: CASSLLAGHNEQFF.

This chain uses TRBV10-3 with TRBJ2-3; 15 positions agree with TRBD2. The CDR3 has 15 amino acids. The V gene end was trimmed by 4 bases and the J gene end by 6 bases; junction bases not matched to a gene: 2. Germline values: CDR1 ENHRY, CDR2 SYGVKD. The CDR3: CAISGGTSGRDTQYF. CDR3 coding DNA: TGTGCCATCAGTGGGGGGACTAGCGGGAGGGATACGCAGTATTTT.

This sequence joins TRBV7-9 and TRBJ2-3, with TRBD1 matching over 9 bases. The germline V gene encodes CDR1 SEHNR and CDR2 FQNEAQ (reference sequence). The CDR3 totals 16 residues. Trimming cost V 5 bases and J 3 bases; bases outside gene matches: 9. The CDR3 DNA reads TGTGCCAGCAGCCCGACCAACAGGGGGCGAACAGATACGCAGTATTTT. It is translated as CASSPTNRGRTDTQYF.

V usage is TRBV10-3 and J usage is TRBJ1-1; TRBD1 matches at 9 bases. V was pared by 10 bases and J by 4 bases, with 4 bases of the junction left unmatched. Germline V gene lookup returns CDR1 ENHRY and CDR2 SYGVKD. The CDR3 sequence is 12 residues long. CDR3 sequence: CATRTGVTEAFF. CDR3 in DNA: TGTGCCACTAGGACAGGGGTCACTGAAGCTTTCTTT.

The chain recombines TRBV12-3 or TRBV12-4 with TRBJ1-2; D may be TRBD1 (5 bases). V was clipped by 7 bases and J by 3 bases, with 18 bases between them. The CDR3 consists of 15 residues. The CDR3 sequence is CASIFSQGADYGYTF. In nucleotides, the CDR3 is TGTGCCAGCATCTTCTCCCAGGGCGCGGACTATGGCTACACCTTC.

J is TRBJ2-7 and V is TRBV5-1; D may be TRBD1 (6 bases). Matching the DNA end better, TRBJ2-5 makes the J call doubtful. The CDR3 loop spans 15 amino acids. Germline V gene data show CDR1 as SGHRS and CDR2 as YFSETQ. The DNA of the CDR3 is TGCGCCAGCAGCCATCTAAAGGACAGCAAAGAGACCCAGTACTTC. Translated: CASSHLKDSKETQYF.

The chain uses TRBV6-1 and TRBJ1-5; 8 bases fit TRBD1. Germline trimming cut 4 bases from V and 9 bases from J; bases unmatched to any gene: 14. The germline V gene encodes CDR1 MNHNS and CDR2 SASEGT. This CDR3 is 16 amino acids long. The CDR3 nucleotides are TGTGCCAGCAGTGTCAGGGGGCCGGGGCAATCTTGGCCCCAGCATTTT. Amino acid sequence: CASSVRGPGQSWPQHF.

This chain links TRBV12-3 or TRBV12-4 with TRBJ2-7; a possible D gene is TRBD2 (7 bases). The CDR3 has 14 amino acids. Trimming cost V 6 bases and J 5 bases, with 17 bases left between them. CDR3 coding DNA: TGTGCCAGCAGGGGGGGGACATCTTTTGACGAGCAGTACTTC. Its protein product is CASRGGTSFDEQYF.

V gene TRBV4-1 combines with J gene TRBJ2-5, with 12 bases matching TRBD2. The J call is uncertain, as TRBJ2-7 better fits the DNA end. CDR3 length equals 16 residues. From germline, CDR1 is MGHRA and CDR2 YSYEKL. CDR3 residues: CASSQELAGGVYEQYF. The CDR3, as DNA: TGCGCCAGCAGCCAAGAACTAGCGGGAGGAGTTTACGAGCAGTACTTC.

Remarks on this clonotype: The junction shows a germline mismatch at one end, possibly a read error. V and J are TRBV7-2 and TRBJ2-1; 8 bases line up with TRBD2. From germline, CDR1 is SGHTA and CDR2 FQGNSA. The length of the CDR3 is 16 residues. The CDR3 nucleotides are TGTGCCAGCAGCACCGCGGGGGGTGGCTCCTACAATGAGCGGTTCTTC. This gives the protein CASSTAGGGSYNERFF.

There are a few counts of this clonotype. This chain connects TRBV5-1 to TRBJ1-1; unclear D gene. V was shortened by 2 bases and J by 6 bases, with 8 bases between the two germline ends. The germline gives CDR1 SGHRS, CDR2 YFSETQ. The CDR3 contains 12 residues. This CDR3 is CASSLEGSEAFF. The CDR3 DNA follows: TGCGCCAGCAGCTTAGAAGGGTCTGAAGCTTTCTTT.

This clonotype was seen only a few times. The genes are TRBV20-1 and TRBJ2-5; 12 bases agree with TRBD2. Losses at the gene ends were 4 bases for V and 2 bases for J; bases not matched to a gene: 2. This CDR3 comprises 14 residues. From germline, CDR1 is DFQATT and CDR2 SNEGSKA (reference sequence). DNA for the CDR3: TGCAGTGCTATGACTAGCGGGGGTCAAGAGACCCAGTACTTC. Encoded protein: CSAMTSGGQETQYF.

In DNA, the CDR3 is TGTGCCAGCAGCTTGGTTCCGGGACAGAACTCCTACGAGCAGTACTTC. Protein product: CASSLVPGQNSYEQYF. This chain uses TRBV7-8 with TRBJ2-7, with TRBD1 identical over 7 bases. V was pared by 3 bases and J by 0 bases, with 8 bases of the junction left unmatched. CDR1 is SGHVS, CDR2 FQNEAQ, per germline. The CDR3 is made up of 16 amino acids. Combining the CDR3 with reference TRBV7-8 and TRBJ2-7 gives the whole variable domain GAGVSQSPRYKVAKRGQDVALRCDPISGHVSLFWYQQALGQGPEFLTYFQNEAQLDKSGLPSDRFFAERPEGSVSTLKIQRTQQEDSAVYLCASSLVPGQNSYEQYFGPGTRLTVT.

J is TRBJ2-7 and V is TRBV9, with D tentatively TRBD1 (6 bases). The CDR3 length is 15 residues. Germline-derived CDR1 and CDR2 are SGDLS and YYNGEE. With 0 bases removed from V and 0 bases from J, the gap between germline ends came to 10 bases. CDR3 region: CASSVARGASYEQYF. The CDR3 DNA reads as TGTGCCAGCAGCGTAGCCAGGGGAGCCTCCTACGAGCAGTACTTC.

The chain joins TRBV4-1 to TRBJ1-5, with a weak D call TRBD1 (6 bases). CDR1 is MGHRA, CDR2 YSYEKL, per germline. V was pared by 3 bases and J by 4 bases, with 13 bases between. This CDR3 is 15 amino acids long. The CDR3 sequence is CASSHDRYPNQPQHF. The CDR3, as DNA: TGCGCCAGCAGCCATGACAGGTATCCAAATCAGCCCCAGCATTTT.

The V call is TRBV6-2 or TRBV6-3, the J call TRBJ1-1; the match to TRBD1 covers 9 bases. Losses at the gene ends were 8 bases for V and 1 base for J; bases not matched to a gene: 11. The CDR3 has 16 amino acids. Germline loops: CDR1 MNHEY, CDR2 SVGEGT. The CDR3 nucleotides are TGTGCCAGCGGACGTCCTACAGGGGGCTGGAACACTGAAGCTTTCTTT. It yields the protein CASGRPTGGWNTEAFF.

Written as DNA, the CDR3 is TGTGCCAGCAGCTCGGACCGGGAGTATCAGTTCTTC. This translates into CASSSDREYQFF. The chain links TRBV12-3 or TRBV12-4 to TRBJ2-1, with D possibly TRBD2 on 6 matching bases. The CDR3 covers 12 residues. V was pared by 6 bases and J by 13 bases, with 16 bases between.

This clonotype was picked up a small number of times. V usage is TRBV12-3 or TRBV12-4 and J usage is TRBJ1-1; D remains unclear. The V end lost 6 bases, the J end lost 0 bases, and 5 bases lay between the germline ends. The CDR3 covers 12 residues. The DNA of the CDR3 is TGTGCCAGCAGACTGATGAACACTGAAGCTTTCTTT. This codes for CASRLMNTEAFF.

The chain employs TRBV5-1 and TRBJ2-7, with 7 bases fitting TRBD2. This CDR3 comprises 15 residues. V lost 1 base, J lost 0 bases, and 4 bases stayed unmatched. The germline CDR1 and CDR2 sequences are SGHRS and YFSETQ. CDR3 nucleotides: TGCGCCAGCAGCTTGTACGGGAGGAGCTCCTACGAGCAGTACTTC. Residues: CASSLYGRSSYEQYF.

This clonotype was seen a few times. V is TRBV20-1 and J is TRBJ2-4, with TRBD2 as a possible D gene (5 bases). In germline, CDR1 is DFQATT, CDR2 SNEGSKA (reference sequence). The CDR3 is 17 amino acids. Trimming took off 2 bases at V and 2 bases at J, with 19 bases between the two ends. CDR3 coding DNA: TGCAGTGCTAGAACCACGACCGAGAGAGGGCCCAAAAACATTCAGTACTTC. This gives the protein CSARTTTERGPKNIQYF.

This clonotype was seen ten or more times. The CDR3 is CASRGGRLAKNIQYF. For the CDR3, the DNA is TGTGCCAGCAGGGGCGGGAGGCTTGCCAAAAACATTCAGTACTTC. The chain links TRBV12-3 or TRBV12-4 to TRBJ2-4, with 8 bases aligning to TRBD2. CDR3 size: 15 residues. The ends lost 6 bases at V and 1 base at J; junction bases unmatched: 5.